This T cell receptor (beta chain) was retrieved from a study of control samples from healthy donors and cancer patients. TCRdb's copy holds only in-frame clones and misses some; the assay was immunoSEQ multiplex PCR. Of roughly 70,000 clones listed, about 94% are singletons. Looked up from germline, CDR1 is SGHVS and CDR2 is FNYEAQ. The V and J ends lost 2 bases and 5 bases, in that order; junction bases with no gene match: 15. This CDR3 is 18 amino acids long. The chain employs TRBV7-6 and TRBJ2-1; 7 nucleotides match TRBD2. Sequencing was done on a sample of blood. The sequence derives from a woman aged 25 to 39 in good health. CDR3 nucleotides: TGTGCCAGCAGCTTAAGGTTCAGAAGCGGGGCAACCCACAATGAGCAGTTCTTC. Amino acid sequence: CASSLRFRSGATHNEQFF.